The 19 T cell receptor beta chains below all came from one sample that was sequenced in a study of cytomegalovirus exposure and HLA in healthy donors. The PCR had 60 Vbeta and 13 Jbeta primers. Clones were read by immunoSEQ multiplex PCR, and TCRdb kept only the in-frame ones, dropping some. The sample data list over 100,000 clones. The sequencing sample was made of PBMCs. These TCRs come from a man aged 40-55 years in good health and CMV-seropositive.

The chain employs TRBV5-1 and TRBJ1-4, with a possible D match to TRBD1 (6 bases). This CDR3 has 16 residues. The V gene lost 0 bases and the J gene lost 8 bases, with 17 bases spanning the gap. In germline, CDR1 is SGHRS, CDR2 YFSETQ. CDR3 nucleotide sequence: TGCGCCAGCAGCTTGGCATTCGGGGGGCCGGGGGAAAAACTGTTTTTT. It translates to CASSLAFGGPGEKLFF.

The genes are TRBV2 and TRBJ1-5; maybe TRBD1 (6 bases). V lost 7 bases, J lost 4 bases, and 17 bases lay in between. The CDR3 is made up of 15 amino acids. The V gene's germline CDR1 is SNHLY and CDR2 FYNNEI. The CDR3, as DNA: TGTGCCAGCACCCCCTCCGGGACAACAAATCAGCCCCAGCATTTT. It is translated as CASTPSGTTNQPQHF.

The chain carries TRBV11-3 and TRBJ2-1; 7 nucleotides agree with TRBD1. V was clipped by 5 bases and J by 0 bases; unmatched bases: 4. This CDR3 region has 15 residues. In germline, CDR1 is SGHNT, CDR2 YENEEA. CDR3 residues: CASSPRQGSYNEQFF. The CDR3 region has the DNA TGTGCCAGCAGCCCCCGACAGGGCTCCTACAATGAGCAGTTCTTC.

The rearrangement links TRBV28 to TRBJ2-3; D gene unclear. The CDR3 totals 15 residues. Germline CDR1 MDHEN, CDR2 SYDVKM. V gave up 6 bases and J gave up 4 bases, with 17 bases separating them. CDR3 nucleotide sequence: TGTGCCAGCAGCCCATCTGGAGTAGGTCCAGATACGCAGTATTTT. Its translation is CASSPSGVGPDTQYF.

Turning to this clone: The junction does not match germline at one end; this may be a read error. V is TRBV7-7 and J is TRBJ2-5, with a possible D match to TRBD1 (6 bases). This CDR3 has 16 amino acids. Germline V gives CDR1 SSHAT, CDR2 FNYEAQ (reference sequence). The CDR3 DNA sequence: TGTGCTAGCAGCCCTCGCCTCGGGACAAGCCAAGAGACCCAGTACTTC. It yields the protein CASSPRLGTSQETQYF.

The chain uses TRBV9 and TRBJ1-3; D might be TRBD1 (5 bases). Trimming cost V 4 bases and J 0 bases, with 17 bases left between them. CDR3 length: 17 residues. From germline, CDR1 is SGDLS and CDR2 YYNGEE. This CDR3 is CASSPWRGGSSGNTIYF. The CDR3 DNA is TGTGCCAGCAGCCCATGGAGGGGAGGCTCCTCTGGAAACACCATATATTTT.

The chain combines TRBV27 with TRBJ1-2; 10 nucleotides agree with TRBD1. This CDR3 region has 17 residues. With V trimmed by 6 bases and J by 5 bases, 15 bases remained unmatched. Germline CDR1 reads MNHEY; CDR2 reads SMNVEV (reference sequence). The CDR3 region has the DNA TGTGCCAGCAGATCGACAGGGGGCGAGAGGACCTTTTATGGCTACACCTTC. Its translation: CASRSTGGERTFYGYTF.

The chain links TRBV15 to TRBJ1-5; D is undetermined. The CDR3 is 16 amino acids. Germline CDR1 LNHNV, CDR2 YYDKDF (reference sequence). Between the trimmed V and J ends, which lost 1 base and 0 bases, there was a span of 10 bases. The CDR3 sequence: CATSRGTADSNQPQHF. In DNA form, the CDR3 reads TGTGCCACCAGCAGAGGAACAGCCGATAGCAATCAGCCCCAGCATTTT.

On this clone itself: This sample includes further DNA sequences coding for the same CDR3. The rearrangement links TRBV7-2 to TRBJ1-5; weak D call: TRBD1 (6 bases). V was clipped by 1 base and J by 0 bases, with 7 bases between them. The CDR3 has 15 residues. Germline-derived CDR1 and CDR2 are SGHTA and FQGNSA. In nucleotides, the CDR3 is TGTGCCAGCAGCTTAGAACAGGGTAGCAATCAGCCCCAGCATTTT. The encoded protein is CASSLEQGSNQPQHF.

The genes are TRBV6-5 and TRBJ1-1; TRBD1 might be the D (6 bases). Trimming took 0 bases from V and 10 from J, leaving 15 bases between them. CDR1 MNHEY and CDR2 SVGAGI come from the germline V gene. The CDR3 runs 14 residues. In DNA form, the CDR3 reads TGTGCCAGCAGTTACTCAATAACCAGGGGTACAGCTTTCTTT. It codes for CASSYSITRGTAFF.

V and J are TRBV7-8 and TRBJ2-2; D remains ambiguous. Germline V gene sequence: CDR1 SGHVS, CDR2 FQNEAQ. This CDR3 region has 16 residues. Trimming removed 5 bases from V and 4 bases from J, with 17 bases in between. The CDR3 bases are TGTGCCAGCAGCGGCCTGCTGTTGTCGGGCACCGGGGAGCTGTTTTTT. Residues: CASSGLLLSGTGELFF.

This chain links TRBV7-9 with TRBJ1-5; no reliable D call. Germline V gene data show CDR1 as SEHNR and CDR2 as FQNEAQ (reference sequence). Trimming pared 1 base from V and 7 bases from J, leaving 5 bases between. The CDR3 contains 12 residues. CDR3 coding DNA: TGTGCCAGCAGCTTAGGTAGCCAGCCCCAGCATTTT. This gives the protein CASSLGSQPQHF.

The genes are TRBV6-5 and TRBJ2-1, with D maybe TRBD1 (6 bases). V was trimmed by 6 bases and J by 7 bases, leaving 16 bases between them. There are 14 residues in the CDR3. The germline CDR1 and CDR2 sequences are MNHEY and SVGAGI. The CDR3 DNA reads TGTGCCAGCAGCCGGGACACTAGAGGAAATGAGCAGTTCTTC. Protein sequence: CASSRDTRGNEQFF.

The chain combines TRBV6-1 with TRBJ2-5; a weak D match, TRBD2 (6 bases). Germline V gives CDR1 MNHNS, CDR2 SASEGT. The CDR3 has 11 residues. Trimming pared 9 bases from V and 5 bases from J, leaving 10 bases between. For the CDR3, the DNA is TGTGCCAGTGGGGGAGGTGAGACCCAGTACTTC. It specifies CASGGGETQYF.

The chain carries TRBV30 and TRBJ2-5; 10 bases agree with TRBD1. Unmatched junction bases numbered 6, after V lost 6 bases and J lost 5 bases. The CDR3 is 13 residues long. Per germline, CDR1 GTSNPN and CDR2 SVGIG (reference sequence). CDR3 loop: CACSTGGWETQYF. CDR3 in DNA: TGTGCCTGCTCGACAGGGGGCTGGGAGACCCAGTACTTC.

To note about this clone: The junction differs from germline at one of its ends, possibly a read error. The V gene is TRBV29-1, the J gene TRBJ2-7, with 12 bases matching TRBD2. Per germline, CDR1 SQVTM and CDR2 ANQGSEA. The CDR3 length is 14 residues. The CDR3 is CSAEPTSGGYEQYF. For the CDR3, the DNA is TGCAGCGCTGAACCCACTAGCGGGGGGTACGAGCAGTACTTC.

The V and J genes are TRBV6-1 and TRBJ2-1; D perhaps matches TRBD2 (6 bases). The CDR3 contains 16 residues. The germline V gene has CDR1 MNHNS and CDR2 SASEGT. The V gene lost 1 base and the J gene lost 8 bases, with 18 bases spanning the gap. CDR3 coding DNA: TGTGCCAGCAGTGAAGTTAGCGGTACCCCGGCGGATGAGCAGTTCTTC. It encodes CASSEVSGTPADEQFF.

The chain uses TRBV11-2 and TRBJ2-2; D remains unclear. This CDR3 is 16 amino acids long. V dropped 3 bases and J dropped 0 bases, with 11 bases sitting between them. CDR1 SGHAT and CDR2 FQNNGV come from the germline V gene. The CDR3 sequence is CASSFVRPSNTGELFF. CDR3 DNA: TGTGCCAGCAGCTTTGTCAGGCCATCGAACACCGGGGAGCTGTTTTTT.

The V call is TRBV7-8, the J call TRBJ2-3; 12 nucleotides line up with TRBD2. The germline V gene has CDR1 SGHVS and CDR2 FQNEAQ. The CDR3 length is 15 residues. After removal of 4 bases from V and 6 bases from J, the junction contained 5 bases not matched to a gene. The CDR3 nucleotides are TGTGCCAGCAGCTCGGGACTAGCGGGTGGGGATACGCAGTATTTT. This encodes CASSSGLAGGDTQYF.